This T cell receptor (beta chain) was documented in a study of T cell repertoires in cytomegalovirus infection. Overall study: HLA-C-restricted CMV epitopes, recently identified, and well-studied HLA-B-restricted ones were used by the study. An indication of both CMV infection and matching HLA type came from public TCR beta signatures.

TCRdb recomputed calls from the reads with MiXCR, one row per CDR3 protein. The sample holds hundreds of thousands of distinct CDR3 sequences; less than 40% are singletons and the top ten take roughly an eighth. The CDR3 runs to 13 residues. Germline CDR1 is DFQATT and CDR2 is SNEGSKA (reference sequence). With V trimmed by 3 bases and J by 4 bases, 4 bases remained unmatched. In regard to this clonotype: Its antigen remains unknown.

General study results and limits: Clonotypes of TCR beta that were HLA-C-restricted and CMV-specific dominated the ex vivo response. Carriage of CMV together with the relevant HLA was identifiable through cumulative public TCR beta family frequency.

The specimen comprised cultured CD8+ T cells from PBMCs, sampled from culture after CMV antigen stimulation. The chain employs TRBV20-1 and TRBJ2-3; 7 bases map to TRBD1. The source of this sequence is a human donor in good health (CMV status not recorded). Some clones in this sample may be carry-over from other donors' samples. Here the CDR3 DNA reads TGCAGTGCTAGCTCCCAGGGGGCAGATACGCAGTATTTT. Translated, it gives CSASSQGADTQYF.